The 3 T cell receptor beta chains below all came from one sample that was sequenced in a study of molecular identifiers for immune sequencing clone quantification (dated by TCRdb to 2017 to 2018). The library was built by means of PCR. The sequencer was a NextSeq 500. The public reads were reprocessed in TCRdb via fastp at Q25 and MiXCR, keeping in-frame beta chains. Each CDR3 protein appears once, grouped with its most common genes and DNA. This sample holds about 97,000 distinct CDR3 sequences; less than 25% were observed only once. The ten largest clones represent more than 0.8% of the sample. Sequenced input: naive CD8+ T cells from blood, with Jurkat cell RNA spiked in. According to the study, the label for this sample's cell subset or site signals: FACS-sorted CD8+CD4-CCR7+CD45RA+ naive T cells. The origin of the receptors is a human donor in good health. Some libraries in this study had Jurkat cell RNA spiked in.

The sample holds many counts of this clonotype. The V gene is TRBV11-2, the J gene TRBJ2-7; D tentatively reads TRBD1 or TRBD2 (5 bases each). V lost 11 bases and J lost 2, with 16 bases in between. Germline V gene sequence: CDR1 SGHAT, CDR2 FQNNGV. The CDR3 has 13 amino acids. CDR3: CAGGPGPTYEQYF. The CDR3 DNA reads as TGTGCCGGGGGACCAGGGCCTACCTACGAGCAGTACTTC. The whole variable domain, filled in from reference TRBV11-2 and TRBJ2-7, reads EAGVAQSPRYKIIEKRQSVAFWCNPISGHATLYWYQQILGQGPKLLIQFQNNGVVDDSQLPKDRFSAERLKGVDSTLKIQPAKLEDSAVYLCAGGPGPTYEQYFGPGTRLTVT.

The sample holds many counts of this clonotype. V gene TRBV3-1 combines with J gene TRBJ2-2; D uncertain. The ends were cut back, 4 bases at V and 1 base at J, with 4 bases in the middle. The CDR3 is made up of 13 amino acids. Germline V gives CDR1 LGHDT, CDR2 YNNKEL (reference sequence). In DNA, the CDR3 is TGTGCCAGCAGCCCCGAGAACACCGGGGAGCTGTTTTTT. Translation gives CASSPENTGELFF.

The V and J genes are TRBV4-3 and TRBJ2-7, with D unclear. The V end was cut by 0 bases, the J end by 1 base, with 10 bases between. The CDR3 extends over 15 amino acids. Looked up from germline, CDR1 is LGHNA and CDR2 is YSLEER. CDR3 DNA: TGCGCCAGCAGCCAAGATCGTGATCTATCCTACGAGCAGTACTTC. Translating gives CASSQDRDLSYEQYF.